Listed below are T cell receptor beta chains from one sample, sequenced in a study of technical replicates of blood from a handful of donors. The repertoire was sequenced with immunoSEQ multiplex PCR; TCRdb's copy has only in-frame clones and lacks some. The sample lists around 80,000 clones, 90% to 95% occurring once. The sample comprised T cells isolated from PBMCs. The receptors originated from a human donor in good health. CDR3s include the opening cysteine and the closing phenylalanine or tryptophan. The D gene is left open where the match is weak. Rows may omit the clone size; those that give it use once, few, many or a size class.

v_gene	abundance	j_gene	len	d_gene	CDR3aa	CDR3nt
TRBV7-3	NA	TRBJ2-3	12	TRBD1	CASSMTGDTQYF	TGTGCCAGCAGCATGACAGGGGATACGCAGTATTTT
TRBV5-1	once	TRBJ2-5	13	NA	CASSGGGRETQYF	TGCGCCAGCAGCGGAGGAGGTAGAGAGACCCAGTACTTC
TRBV9	NA	TRBJ1-2	14	TRBD1	CASSVGQGNYGYTF	TGTGCCAGCAGCGTAGGACAGGGTAACTATGGCTACACCTTC
TRBV5-4	NA	TRBJ2-3	13	TRBD1	CASSLGTGDTQYF	TGTGCCAGCAGCTTGGGGACAGGTGATACGCAGTATTTT
TRBV6-1	NA	TRBJ2-4	14	NA	CASSDAGPQNIQYF	TGTGCCAGCAGTGACGCGGGCCCACAAAACATTCAGTACTTC
TRBV28	NA	TRBJ1-4	17	NA	CASKQRSSSRLYEKLFF	TGTGCCAGCAAACAACGTTCATCCAGTCGTCTTTATGAAAAACTGTTTTTT
TRBV9	NA	TRBJ2-2	15	NA	CASSVESRYTGELFF	TGTGCCAGCAGCGTAGAAAGTAGATACACCGGGGAGCTGTTTTTT
TRBV27	NA	TRBJ1-1	13	NA	CASSLGQNTEAFF	TGTGCCAGCAGTTTAGGGCAGAACACTGAAGCTTTCTTT
TRBV5-6	NA	TRBJ1-5	15	TRBD1	CASSGGQGVRQPQHF	TGTGCCAGCAGCGGGGGACAGGGAGTCCGTCAGCCCCAGCATTTT
TRBV4-1	NA	TRBJ1-1	15	NA	CASSHSTGLNTEAFF	TGCGCCAGCAGCCATTCGACAGGCTTGAACACTGAAGCTTTCTTT
TRBV5-1	NA	TRBJ1-1	12	NA	CASSLDTGRAFF	TGCGCCAGCAGCTTGGATACCGGGAGAGCTTTCTTT
TRBV4-2	NA	TRBJ2-3	14	NA	CASSQSKSTDTQYF	TGTGCCAGCAGCCAATCTAAGAGCACAGATACGCAGTATTTT
TRBV15	NA	TRBJ2-2	15	NA	CATSRDYTQTGELFF	TGTGCCACCAGCAGGGACTATACCCAGACCGGGGAGCTGTTTTTT
TRBV19	NA	TRBJ1-2	15	TRBD1	CASSIPAGGLYGYTF	TGTGCCAGTAGTATCCCGGCAGGGGGACTCTATGGCTACACCTTC
TRBV27	NA	TRBJ2-7	16	TRBD2	CASRSFEREGGSEQYF	TGTGCCAGCCGTTCCTTCGAGCGGGAGGGCGGGTCCGAGCAGTACTTC
TRBV19	once	TRBJ2-7	15	NA	CASSIRLASSYEQYF	TGTGCCAGTAGTATTCGGCTAGCGTCTTCCTACGAGCAGTACTTC
TRBV7-3	few	TRBJ2-3	19	NA	CASSLTSNGGRRNTDTQYF	TGTGCCAGCAGCTTAACTTCTAATGGCGGAAGGCGGAACACAGATACGCAGTATTTT
TRBV9	NA	TRBJ1-3	15	NA	CASSRQQGSGNTIYF	TGTGCCAGCAGCCGACAACAGGGCTCTGGAAACACCATATATTTT
TRBV6-4	NA	TRBJ1-1	13	NA	CASSQGLDTEAFF	TGTGCCAGCAGCCAGGGGTTGGACACTGAAGCTTTCTTT
TRBV11-2	NA	TRBJ1-2	13	NA	CASSPTGYYGYTF	TGTGCCAGCAGCCCCACAGGGTACTATGGCTACACCTTC
TRBV10-3	NA	TRBJ1-1	16	TRBD1	CAISAVMTGGEDEAFF	TGTGCCATCAGTGCTGTCATGACAGGGGGCGAGGATGAAGCTTTCTTT
TRBV5-6	NA	TRBJ1-1	14	NA	CASSADMMNTEAFF	TGTGCCAGCAGCGCCGACATGATGAACACTGAAGCTTTCTTT
TRBV12-5	NA	TRBJ1-1	14	NA	CASGLMRMNTEAFF	TGTGCTAGTGGTTTAATGCGTATGAACACTGAAGCTTTCTTT
TRBV2	NA	TRBJ1-2	13	NA	CASRTESNYGYTF	TGTGCCAGCAGAACAGAGAGCAACTATGGCTACACCTTC
TRBV19	NA	TRBJ1-5	15	TRBD1	CASMAPTGERQPQHF	TGTGCCAGTATGGCCCCGACAGGGGAGAGGCAGCCCCAGCATTTT
TRBV27	NA	TRBJ2-1	18	TRBD2	CASRNPLLAGATYNEQFF	TGTGCCAGCAGAAACCCCTTACTAGCGGGAGCCACCTACAATGAGCAGTTCTTC
TRBV6-6	NA	TRBJ1-4	12	NA	CASKLGGEKLFF	TGTGCCAGCAAACTGGGGGGGGAAAAACTGTTTTTT
TRBV9	NA	TRBJ1-5	12	NA	CASFLSNQPQHF	TGTGCCAGCTTTCTCAGCAATCAGCCCCAGCATTTT
TRBV4-3	once	TRBJ1-5	18	TRBD1	CASSQDGTGARGNQPQHF	TGCGCCAGCAGCCAAGATGGGACAGGGGCGAGGGGCAATCAGCCCCAGCATTTT
TRBV9	NA	TRBJ1-2	15	TRBD1	CASSTTGQGNYGYTF	TGTGCCAGCAGCACCACCGGACAGGGGAACTATGGCTACACCTTC
TRBV29-1	NA	TRBJ2-1	12	NA	CSVELGSYEQFF	TGCAGCGTTGAACTAGGCTCATATGAGCAGTTCTTC
TRBV4-3	once	TRBJ2-2	15	NA	CASSQEAVSTGELFF	TGCGCCAGCAGCCAAGAGGCAGTCAGCACCGGGGAGCTGTTTTTT
TRBV4-1	NA	TRBJ1-4	13	NA	CASSQDLEEAQHF	TGCGCCAGCAGCCAAGATCTAGAAGAGGCCCAACATTTT
TRBV6-6	NA	TRBJ2-7	12	NA	CASSSRGHEQYF	TGTGCCAGCAGTTCCAGGGGACACGAGCAGTACTTC
TRBV5-8	NA	TRBJ1-5	15	TRBD1	CASIKPPTGNQPQHF	TGTGCCAGCATCAAACCCCCGACAGGGAATCAGCCCCAGCATTTT
TRBV18	once	TRBJ2-3	15	TRBD1	CASSPPARGSDTQYF	TGTGCCAGCTCACCACCTGCCAGGGGGTCAGATACGCAGTATTTT
TRBV28	NA	TRBJ1-5	19	NA	CASSPLGGMDISGNQPQHF	TGTGCCAGCAGTCCCCTCGGGGGGATGGATATATCGGGCAATCAGCCCCAGCATTTT
TRBV5-6	NA	TRBJ2-1	14	NA	CASSTLSSYNEQFF	TGTGCCAGCAGTACCCTGAGCTCCTACAATGAGCAGTTCTTC
TRBV28	NA	TRBJ1-4	14	TRBD1	CASTPGQGREKLFF	TGTGCCAGCACCCCGGGACAGGGAAGAGAAAAACTGTTTTTT
TRBV7-5	NA	TRBJ2-2	15	NA	CVRSLVSENTGELFF	TGTGTCAGAAGCTTAGTGTCAGAGAACACCGGGGAGCTGTTTTTT
TRBV6-5	NA	TRBJ2-1	13	TRBD2	CASHSGTRNEQFF	TGTGCCAGCCATTCCGGGACTAGGAATGAGCAGTTCTTC
TRBV10-2	NA	TRBJ2-1	13	NA	CASSESISREQFF	TGCGCCAGCAGTGAGTCGATATCCCGGGAGCAGTTCTTC
TRBV11-2	NA	TRBJ1-4	16	NA	CASSFSGAATNEKLFF	TGTGCCAGCAGCTTTTCGGGAGCTGCAACTAATGAAAAACTGTTTTTT
TRBV6-5	NA	TRBJ2-1	13	TRBD2	CASSYMSSGGQFF	TGTGCCAGCAGTTACATGTCTAGCGGGGGTCAGTTCTTC
TRBV11-2	NA	TRBJ2-3	17	TRBD2	CASSSERETGRTDTQYF	TGTGCCAGCAGCTCTGAGCGGGAGACGGGGCGCACAGATACGCAGTATTTT
TRBV27	NA	TRBJ2-7	13	TRBD1	CASSYYPDRDWYF	TGTGCCAGCAGCTACTATCCGGACAGGGATTGGTACTTC
TRBV19	NA	TRBJ1-5	13	TRBD1	CASSITGDQPQHF	TGTGCCAGTAGTATAACAGGGGATCAGCCCCAGCATTTT
TRBV7-8	few	TRBJ1-2	14	NA	CASSPRGGAYGYTF	TGTGCCAGCAGCCCAAGGGGGGGCGCATATGGCTACACCTTC
TRBV7-9	NA	TRBJ1-2	11	NA	CASSSSYGYTF	TGTGCCAGCAGCTCGAGCTATGGCTACACCTTC
TRBV4-3	NA	TRBJ2-7	17	TRBD2	CASSRGTGTSGAYEQYF	TGCGCCAGCAGCCGAGGAACCGGGACTAGCGGGGCCTACGAGCAGTACTTC
TRBV9	NA	TRBJ1-2	16	NA	CASSGGGIDPNYGYTF	TGTGCCAGCAGCGGGGGGGGCATAGATCCCAACTATGGCTACACCTTC
TRBV5-8	NA	TRBJ1-2	14	NA	CASSLGQVGYGYTF	TGTGCCAGCAGCTTGGGACAGGTCGGCTATGGCTACACCTTC
TRBV5-1	once	TRBJ2-7	17	TRBD2	CASSLVTSGSLGYEQYF	TGCGCCAGCAGCTTGGTGACTAGCGGGAGTTTAGGGTACGAGCAGTACTTC
TRBV29-1	NA	TRBJ2-7	17	TRBD2	CSVLGGDGLGRMYEQYF	TGCAGCGTTTTAGGCGGGGACGGACTAGGTAGGATGTACGAGCAGTACTTC
TRBV5-6	NA	TRBJ1-5	13	NA	CASSSTGVEPQHF	TGTGCCAGCAGCTCGACGGGAGTGGAGCCCCAGCATTTT